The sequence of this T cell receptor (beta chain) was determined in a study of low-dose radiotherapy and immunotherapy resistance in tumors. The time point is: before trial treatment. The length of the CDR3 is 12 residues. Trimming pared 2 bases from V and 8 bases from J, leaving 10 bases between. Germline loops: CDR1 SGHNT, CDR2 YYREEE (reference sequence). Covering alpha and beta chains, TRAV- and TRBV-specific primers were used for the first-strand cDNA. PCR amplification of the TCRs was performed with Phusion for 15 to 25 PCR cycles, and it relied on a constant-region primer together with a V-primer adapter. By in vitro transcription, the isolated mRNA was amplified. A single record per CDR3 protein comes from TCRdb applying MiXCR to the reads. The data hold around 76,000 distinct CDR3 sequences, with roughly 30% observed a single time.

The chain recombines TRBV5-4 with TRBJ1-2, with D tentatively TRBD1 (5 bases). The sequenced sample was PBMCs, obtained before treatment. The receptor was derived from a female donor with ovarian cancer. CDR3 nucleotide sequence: TGTGCCAGCAGCTTCGACAGTATGGGCTACACCTTC. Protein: CASSFDSMGYTF.